The rows below give T cell receptor beta chains drawn from one sample of a study of blood T cell repertoires in COVID-19. The data were produced by immunoSEQ multiplex PCR, yet TCRdb's version contains in-frame clones alone and is incomplete. This sample has over 250,000 clones, with 75% to 90% found just once. What was sequenced was peripheral blood. These receptors all come from a woman in her fifties or sixties with COVID-19, enrolled during active disease. Both conserved end residues are trimmed from each CDR3.

v_call cdr3_aa
TRBV19 ASNGGNTEAF
TRBV9 ASSATGRWAYQETQY
TRBV24-1 ATSDTGFGYT
TRBV11-2 ASSLIPGQMNTEAF
TRBV15 ATSTRDYQNEQY
TRBV7-9 ASSLGTSGRLNEQF
TRBV9 ASSVGSGGYYEQY
TRBV5-4 ASSLGDQGGADTQY
TRBV11-3 ASKGRYQSNYGYT
TRBV28 ASTPQSSSYNSPLH
TRBV7-9 ASSLGRGVEKQY
TRBV7-9 ASSLDLTGGRETQY
TRBV27 ASSPRGQQETQY
TRBV27 ASTSPTSLSGTDTQY
TRBV7-7 ASSASGTGTEKLF
TRBV18 ASSPPGGGYGYT
TRBV5-5 ASSIDRDEAF
TRBV10-2 ASSDVGLGGGELF
TRBV5-6 ASSQLQIISSYEQY
TRBV29-1 SVVVNFPTGTYEQY
TRBV5-1 ATADGSPLDTQY
TRBV2 ASNPGQGGGEKLF
TRBV7-9 ASSLGEVWDTQY
TRBV10-1 ASSESLGIFEGNEQF
TRBV10-2 ASRPSHSGANVLT
TRBV30 AWSTQGPGQGTGELF
TRBV3-1/TRBV3-2 ASSPRYNEQF
TRBV11-1 ASSASGRQF
TRBV20-1 SASWGRAGTDTQY
TRBV2 ASSGGGAGDNEQF
TRBV12-5 ASGPGLAGRYEQY
TRBV7-6 ASSLGAGNNEKLF
TRBV7-9 ASSLPGEGETQY
TRBV18 ASSPRSSGYEQY
TRBV10-1 ASSEADSYEQY
TRBV21-1 ASSLESGTETYEQY
TRBV9 ASSVQGWYGYT
TRBV14 ASSQEGGRGEAF
TRBV13 ASSLARVEAF
TRBV6-5 ASTRRGGTYEQY
TRBV10-3 ASREGVDTEAF
TRBV25-1 ASSAMTGGMVNEQF
TRBV4-1 ASSQGPPRGLQETQY
TRBV11-3 ASSLDVASSTGELF
TRBV5-4 ASSLRGTDTQY
TRBV11-2 ASSPIVQAAAGSYT
TRBV30 AWSVLAGGGEQF
TRBV19 ASSETLFSYNEQF
TRBV5-6 ASSLVPGGPSDEQY
TRBV12-3/TRBV12-4 ASRGTGTEAF
TRBV7-3 ASSESPNTGELF
TRBV30 AWSRVSGARVDYGYT